The 4 T cell receptor beta chains below all came from one sample that was sequenced in a study of blood T cell repertoires in COVID-19. Profiled with immunoSEQ multiplex PCR; TCRdb holds only in-frame clones, not every one. The sample yields about 220,000 clones, roughly nine tenths seen once. Sequencing input: PBMCs or T cells enriched from blood (not recorded which). Receptors were obtained from a woman between 18 and 29 years old in a cohort exposed to, infected with or recovered from COVID-19 (not recorded which).

The chain recombines TRBV19 with TRBJ1-1; 7 bases fit TRBD1. Germline-derived CDR1 and CDR2 are LNHDA and SQIVND (reference sequence). V was pared by 8 bases and J by 2 bases, with 5 bases of the junction left unmatched. The length of the CDR3 is 13 residues. CDR3 bases: TGTGCCAGTTCGGACAGGCCCAACACTGAAGCTTTCTTT. This sequence encodes CASSDRPNTEAFF.

The V call is TRBV5-1, the J call TRBJ2-3; 11 nucleotides line up with TRBD2. J gave up 2 bases and V 4 bases, and 6 bases lay outside the gene matches. Germline CDR1 SGHRS, CDR2 YFSETQ. The length of the CDR3 is 16 residues. CDR3 loop: CASSELAGGNTDTQYF. In DNA form, the CDR3 reads TGCGCCAGCAGCGAGCTAGCGGGGGGCAACACAGATACGCAGTATTTT.

The genes are TRBV12-3 or TRBV12-4 and TRBJ1-5, with D possibly being TRBD1 (5 bases). This CDR3 has 12 amino acids. The V and J ends lost 7 bases and 7 bases respectively, with 11 bases between them. The CDR3 region has the DNA TGTGCCAGCATGGGGCGAGGACAGCCCCAGCATTTT. It codes for CASMGRGQPQHF.

The chain uses TRBV5-1 and TRBJ2-3; TRBD1 aligns across 7 bases. The CDR3 has 13 residues. Per the germline V gene, CDR1 is SGHRS and CDR2 is YFSETQ. J was trimmed by 3 bases and V by 5 bases; bases with no gene match: 3. CDR3 region: CASRGQRTDTQYF. The CDR3 DNA reads TGCGCCAGCAGGGGACAGCGAACAGATACGCAGTATTTT.